This T cell receptor beta chain was identified in a study of blood T cell repertoires in COVID-19. This clone was recorded once. CDR1 and CDR2 from the germline V gene are DFQATT and SNEGSKA (reference sequence). V was pared by 8 bases and J by 6 bases, with 11 bases between. The CDR3 has 11 amino acids. Source study methods: Estimated nucleated cell counts came from reference gene primer amplification. Profiled with immunoSEQ multiplex PCR; TCRdb holds only in-frame clones, not every one. V and J calls and clone size are as listed in that table; D and trimming were resolved from the DNA. The repertoire holds about 670,000 clones, with 80% to 90% as singletons.

This receptor was obtained from a woman between 18 and 29 years old with acute or convalescent COVID-19. Source material: peripheral blood. The genes are TRBV20-1 and TRBJ2-1, with D perhaps matching TRBD1 (6 bases). CDR3 sequence reads: CSPTRGNEQFF. In nucleotides, the CDR3 is TGCAGTCCCACCAGGGGCAATGAGCAGTTCTTC.